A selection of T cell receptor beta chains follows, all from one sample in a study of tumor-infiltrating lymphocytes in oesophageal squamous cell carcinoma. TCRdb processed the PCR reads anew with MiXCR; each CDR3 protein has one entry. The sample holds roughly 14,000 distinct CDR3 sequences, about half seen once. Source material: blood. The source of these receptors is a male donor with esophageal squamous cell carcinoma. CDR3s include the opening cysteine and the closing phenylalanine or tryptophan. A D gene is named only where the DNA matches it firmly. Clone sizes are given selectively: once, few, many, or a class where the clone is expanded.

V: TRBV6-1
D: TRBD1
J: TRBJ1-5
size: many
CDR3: CASSPTGVGQPQHF
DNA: TGTGCCAGCAGCCCGACAGGGGTGGGGCAGCCCCAGCATTTT

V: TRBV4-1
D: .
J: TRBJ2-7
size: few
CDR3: CASSQTPGSPQYF
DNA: TGCGCCAGCAGCCAGACCCCGGGCTCCCCCCAGTACTTC

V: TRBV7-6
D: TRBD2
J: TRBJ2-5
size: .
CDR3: CASSLAGGYQETQYF
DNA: TGTGCTAGCAGCTTAGCGGGGGGGTACCAAGAGACCCAGTACTTC

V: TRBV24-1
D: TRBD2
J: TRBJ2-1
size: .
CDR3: CATSDPSGSYNEQFF
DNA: TGTGCCACCAGTGATCCTAGCGGCTCCTACAATGAGCAGTTCTTC

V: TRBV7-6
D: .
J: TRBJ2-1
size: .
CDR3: CASSLAQGGEYNEQFF
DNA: TGTGCCAGCAGCTTAGCGCAGGGGGGTGAATACAATGAGCAGTTCTTC

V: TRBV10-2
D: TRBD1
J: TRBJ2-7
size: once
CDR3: CASGRSGTGTYNEQYF
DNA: TGCGCCAGCGGCCGTTCTGGGACAGGCACCTACAATGAGCAGTACTTC

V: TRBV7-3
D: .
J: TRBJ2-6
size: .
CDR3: CASSPALSGANVLTF
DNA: TGTGCCAGCAGCCCCGCCCTCTCTGGGGCCAACGTCCTGACTTTC

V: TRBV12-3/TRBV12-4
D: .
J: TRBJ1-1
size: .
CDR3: CASGWDTEAFF
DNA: TGTGCCAGCGGGTGGGACACTGAAGCTTTCTTT

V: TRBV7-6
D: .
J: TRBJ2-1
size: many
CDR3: CASSLGGGGHSYNEQFF
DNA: TGTGCCAGCAGCTTAGGGGGCGGGGGACACTCCTACAATGAGCAGTTCTTC

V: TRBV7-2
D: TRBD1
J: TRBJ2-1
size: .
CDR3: CASSLGEGTAQFF
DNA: TGTGCCAGCAGCTTAGGGGAAGGGACAGCTCAGTTCTTC

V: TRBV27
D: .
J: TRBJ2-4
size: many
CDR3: CASSKIGNIQYF
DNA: TGTGCCAGCAGCAAAATCGGGAACATTCAGTACTTC

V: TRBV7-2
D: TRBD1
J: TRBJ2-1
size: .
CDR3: CASRPGTGADEQFF
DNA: TGTGCCAGCAGACCCGGGACAGGGGCCGATGAGCAGTTCTTC

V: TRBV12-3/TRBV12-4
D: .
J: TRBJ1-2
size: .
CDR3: CASSLSGGRWGGYTF
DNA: TGTGCCAGCAGTTTATCAGGAGGACGGTGGGGTGGCTACACCTTC

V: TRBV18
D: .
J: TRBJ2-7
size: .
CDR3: CASSPPTPLQGRLLRGDSYEQYF
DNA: TGTGCCAGCTCACCACCGACCCCGCTACAGGGGCGGCTTCTCCGGGGGGACTCCTACGAGCAGTACTTC

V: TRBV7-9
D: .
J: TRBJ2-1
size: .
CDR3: CASSFSGASGEQFF
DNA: TGTGCCAGCAGCTTTTCGGGGGCCTCGGGTGAGCAGTTCTTC

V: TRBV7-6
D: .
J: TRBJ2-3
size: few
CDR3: CASSWGKDTQYF
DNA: TGTGCCAGCAGCTGGGGGAAAGATACGCAGTATTTT

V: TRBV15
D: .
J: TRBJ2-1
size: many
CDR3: CATSSRLGIHNEQFF
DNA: TGTGCCACCAGCAGCAGACTAGGTATCCACAATGAGCAGTTCTTC

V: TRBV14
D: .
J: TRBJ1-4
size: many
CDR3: CASSQAGRLQGEKLFF
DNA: TGTGCCAGCAGCCAAGCCGGTCGGCTACAGGGTGAAAAACTGTTTTTT

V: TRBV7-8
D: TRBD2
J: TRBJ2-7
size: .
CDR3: CASSALGLASRSEQYF
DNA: TGTGCCAGCAGCGCCCTGGGACTAGCGAGTAGATCCGAGCAGTACTTC

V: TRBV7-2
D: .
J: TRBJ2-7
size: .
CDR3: CASSLAILARNEQYF
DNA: TGTGCCAGCAGCTTAGCTATCCTAGCCCGTAATGAGCAGTACTTC

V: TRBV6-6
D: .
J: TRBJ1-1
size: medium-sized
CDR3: CASSYSQSVNTEAFF
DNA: TGTGCCAGCAGTTACTCACAGAGTGTGAACACTGAAGCTTTCTTT

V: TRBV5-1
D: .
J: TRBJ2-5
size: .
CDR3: CASSLAGTTRSTDTQYF
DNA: TGCGCCAGCAGCTTGGCCGGGACAACAAGAAGCACAGATACGCAGTACTTC

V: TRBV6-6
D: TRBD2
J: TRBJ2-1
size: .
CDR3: CASSYSWASGNNEQFF
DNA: TGTGCCAGCAGTTACTCGTGGGCTAGCGGGAACAATGAGCAGTTCTTC

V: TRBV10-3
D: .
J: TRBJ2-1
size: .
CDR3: CAISGTTDDKQFF
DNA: TGTGCCATCAGTGGGACGACGGATGATAAGCAGTTCTTC

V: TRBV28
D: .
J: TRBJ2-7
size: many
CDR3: CASSPLYRARIYEQYF
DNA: TGTGCCAGCAGTCCACTCTACAGGGCCAGGATATACGAGCAGTACTTC

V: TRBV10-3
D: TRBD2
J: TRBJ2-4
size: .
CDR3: CAISESTSGTKNIQYF
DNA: TGTGCCATCAGTGAGTCTACTAGCGGGACCAAAAACATTCAGTACTTC

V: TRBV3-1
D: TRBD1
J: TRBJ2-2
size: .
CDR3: CASSQETGDTGELFF
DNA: TGTGCCAGCAGCCAAGAGACAGGGGACACCGGGGAGCTGTTTTTT

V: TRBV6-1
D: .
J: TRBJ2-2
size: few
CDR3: CASKNTGELFF
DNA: TGTGCCAGCAAGAACACCGGGGAGCTGTTTTTT

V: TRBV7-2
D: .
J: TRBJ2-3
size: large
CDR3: CASSPARTTDTQYF
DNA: TGTGCCAGCAGCCCGGCTAGAACCACAGATACGCAGTATTTT

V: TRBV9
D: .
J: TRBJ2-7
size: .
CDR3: CASSVGYKQGQFEQYF
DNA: TGTGCCAGCAGCGTTGGGTACAAACAGGGACAATTCGAGCAGTACTTC

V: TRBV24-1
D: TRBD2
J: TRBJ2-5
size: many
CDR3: CATSALRGGVLEQYF
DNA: TGTGCCACCAGTGCCCTCCGGGGGGGGGTGTTGGAACAGTACTTC

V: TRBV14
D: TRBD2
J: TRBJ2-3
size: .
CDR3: CASSPGTSITDTQYF
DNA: TGTGCCAGCAGCCCCGGGACTAGCATCACAGATACGCAGTATTTT

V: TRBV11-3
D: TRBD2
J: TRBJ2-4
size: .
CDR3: CASSLGPGRREQYF
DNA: TGTGCCAGCAGCTTAGGGCCCGGGAGGCGGGAGCAGTACTTC

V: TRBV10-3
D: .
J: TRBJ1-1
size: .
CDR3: CAIRPGTVTNTEAFF
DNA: TGTGCCATCCGACCCGGGACGGTAACGAACACTGAAGCTTTCTTT

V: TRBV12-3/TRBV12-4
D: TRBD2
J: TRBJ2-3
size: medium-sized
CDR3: CASRPPGGPDTQYF
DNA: TGTGCCAGCAGACCCCCGGGGGGACCAGATACGCAGTATTTT

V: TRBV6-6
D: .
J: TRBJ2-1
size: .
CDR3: CASSYHSKYYNEQFF
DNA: TGTGCCAGCAGTTACCACTCGAAGTACTACAATGAGCAGTTCTTC

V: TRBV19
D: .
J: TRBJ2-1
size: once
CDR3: CASSQDSFYNEQFF
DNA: TGTGCCAGTAGCCAGGACTCGTTCTACAATGAGCAGTTCTTC

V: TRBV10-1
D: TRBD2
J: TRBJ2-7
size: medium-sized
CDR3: CASSEGTRTAYEQYF
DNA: TGCGCCAGCAGTGAGGGGACTAGAACAGCCTACGAGCAGTACTTC

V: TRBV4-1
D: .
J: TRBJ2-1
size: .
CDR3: CASSLGREFDEQFF
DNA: TGCGCCAGCAGCTTGGGTCGGGAGTTCGATGAGCAGTTCTTC

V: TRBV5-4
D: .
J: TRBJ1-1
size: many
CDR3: CASSLVVTEAFF
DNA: TGTGCCAGCAGCTTGGTGGTTACTGAAGCTTTCTTT

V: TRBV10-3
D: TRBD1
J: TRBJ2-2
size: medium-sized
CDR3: CAISEGTGETGELFF
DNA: TGTGCCATCAGTGAGGGGACAGGAGAAACCGGGGAGCTGTTTTTT

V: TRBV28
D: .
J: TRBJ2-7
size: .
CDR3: CASSLYIGYEQYF
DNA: TGTGCCAGCAGTTTATACATCGGCTACGAGCAGTACTTC

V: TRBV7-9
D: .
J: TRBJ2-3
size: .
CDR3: CASSLAQGTDTQYF
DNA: TGTGCCAGCAGCTTAGCACAGGGCACAGATACGCAGTATTTT

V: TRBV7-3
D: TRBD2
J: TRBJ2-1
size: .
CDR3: CASSQDTSGRAREQFF
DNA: TGTGCCAGCAGCCAAGATACCAGCGGGAGGGCCAGGGAGCAGTTCTTC

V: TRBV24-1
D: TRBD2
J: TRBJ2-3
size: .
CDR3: CATSDSGLAGDTQYF
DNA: TGTGCCACCAGTGACTCGGGACTAGCGGGAGATACGCAGTATTTT

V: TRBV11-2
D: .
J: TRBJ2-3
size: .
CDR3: CASSLIGRQWSSTDTQYF
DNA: TGTGCCAGCAGCTTAATAGGGCGACAATGGAGTAGCACAGATACGCAGTATTTT

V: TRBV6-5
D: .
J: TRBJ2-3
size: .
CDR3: CASNRGVADTQYF
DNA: TGTGCCAGCAATAGGGGGGTAGCAGATACGCAGTATTTT

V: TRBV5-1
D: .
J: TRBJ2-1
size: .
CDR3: CASTPVKSSYNEQFF
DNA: TGCGCCAGCACCCCGGTGAAGAGCTCCTACAATGAGCAGTTCTTC

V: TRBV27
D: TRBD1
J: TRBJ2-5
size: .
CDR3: CASSVDPGTGGQETQYF
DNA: TGTGCCAGCAGTGTGGACCCCGGGACAGGGGGCCAAGAGACCCAGTACTTC

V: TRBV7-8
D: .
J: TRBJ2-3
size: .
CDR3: CASSLDRGGDTQYF
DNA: TGTGCCAGCAGCTTAGACAGGGGAGGAGATACGCAGTATTTT

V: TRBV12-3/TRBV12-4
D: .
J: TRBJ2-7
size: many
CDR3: CASSYHTGWGNEQYF
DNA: TGTGCCAGCAGTTATCATACGGGTTGGGGGAACGAGCAGTACTTC

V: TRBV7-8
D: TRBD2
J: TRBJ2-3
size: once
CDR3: CASSLGTSGRKTDTQYF
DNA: TGTGCCAGCAGCCTCGGGACTAGCGGGCGGAAGACAGATACGCAGTATTTT

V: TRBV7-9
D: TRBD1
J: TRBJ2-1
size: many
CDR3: CASISTGGNEQFF
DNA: TGTGCCAGCATCTCGACAGGGGGCAATGAGCAGTTCTTC

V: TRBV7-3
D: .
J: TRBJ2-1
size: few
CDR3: CASSPGDVRPYDEQFF
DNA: TGTGCCAGCAGCCCGGGGGACGTCAGGCCCTACGATGAGCAGTTCTTC

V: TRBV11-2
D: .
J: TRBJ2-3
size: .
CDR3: CASSLSRGPDTQYF
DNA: TGTGCCAGCAGCCTGAGTAGGGGTCCAGATACGCAGTATTTT

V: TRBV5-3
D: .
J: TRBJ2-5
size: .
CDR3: CASSLAGTETQYF
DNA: TGTGCCAGCAGCTTGGCAGGGACAGAGACCCAGTACTTC

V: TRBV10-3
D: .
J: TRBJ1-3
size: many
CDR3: CASLGASGNTIYF
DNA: TGTGCCAGCCTAGGGGCCTCTGGAAACACCATATATTTT

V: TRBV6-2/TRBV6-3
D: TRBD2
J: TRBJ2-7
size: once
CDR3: CASISGTSGLYEQYF
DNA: TGTGCCAGCATCTCCGGGACTAGCGGATTATACGAGCAGTACTTC

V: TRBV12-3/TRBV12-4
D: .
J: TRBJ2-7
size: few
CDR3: CASSSLESSYEQYF
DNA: TGTGCCAGCAGTTCGCTGGAGAGCTCCTACGAGCAGTACTTC